This TCR beta chain derives from a study of shared clonotypes between healthy human individuals. Background on the study: A donor's plate count was three for CD4 naive and three for CD4 memory; CD8 naive had two and CD8 memory one. Study-wide results and caveats: Across four donors, naive CD4 shared 4.5% to 6%, naive CD8 over 3%, memory CD4 roughly 2.2%, memory CD8 around 0.42%.

The split of CD4+ cells yielded CD45RA+ naive and CD45RA-negative memory subsets. Sequenced by immunoSEQ multiplex PCR; TCRdb stores in-frame clones only, minus some. The sample contains some 1,100,000 clones, around three quarters of which appear only once. Concerning this clone: Antigen unknown.

This TCR derives from a man between 18 and 29 years old in good health. Some clones in this sample may be carry-over from other donors' samples. The sequenced material came from memory CD4+ T cells from PBMCs. Subset indicated: CD45RA-negative fraction.

CDR3 sequence (DNA): TGCGCCAGCAGCACCCGCAGCTTAGGACGAGCAACTAATGAAAAACTGTTTTTT. It translates to CASSTRSLGRATNEKLFF. The J gene is TRBJ1-4, the V gene TRBV5-1; unclear D gene. Germline values: CDR1 SGHRS, CDR2 YFSETQ. V was cut by 4 bases and J by 0 bases, with 19 bases left in between. The CDR3 runs to 18 residues.